In this sample, the clone carrying this T cell receptor beta chain turned up many times. The data were taken from a study of identical twins. MiXCR, run by TCRdb on the 5' RACE reads, gives a single entry per CDR3 protein. The sample comprises some 230,000 distinct CDR3 sequences, 5.5% to 7.5% of which are singletons, and about 14% rests with the top ten. A further study also used this sample, focusing on T cells expressing NK-cell markers.

The sequence was obtained from a woman aged 18-29 years in good health. Source material: CD8+ T cells sorted from blood.

The chain's CDR3 is CASSFVQEQYF. For the CDR3, the DNA is TGTGCCAGCAGCTTTGTCCAGGAGCAGTACTTC. The rearrangement joins TRBV7-9 to TRBJ2-7; D is uncertain. V was shortened by 3 bases and J by 7 bases, with 7 bases between the two germline ends. The CDR3 has 11 amino acids. The germline V gene has CDR1 SEHNR and CDR2 FQNEAQ (reference sequence).